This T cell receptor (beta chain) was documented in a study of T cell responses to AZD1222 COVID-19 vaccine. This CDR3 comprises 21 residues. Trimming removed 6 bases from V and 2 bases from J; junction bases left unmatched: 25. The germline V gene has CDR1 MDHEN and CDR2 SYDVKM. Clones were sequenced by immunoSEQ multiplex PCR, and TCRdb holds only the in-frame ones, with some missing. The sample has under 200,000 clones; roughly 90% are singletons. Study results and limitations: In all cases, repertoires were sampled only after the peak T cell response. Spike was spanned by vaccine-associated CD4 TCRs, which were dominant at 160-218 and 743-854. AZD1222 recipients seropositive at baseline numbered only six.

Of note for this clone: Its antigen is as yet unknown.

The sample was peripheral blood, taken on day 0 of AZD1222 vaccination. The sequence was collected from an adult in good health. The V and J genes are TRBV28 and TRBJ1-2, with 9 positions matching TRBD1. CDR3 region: CASSPGGTGIKGRGWNYGYTF. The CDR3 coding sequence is TGTGCCAGCAGCCCGGGGGGGACAGGGATCAAAGGAAGGGGTTGGAACTATGGCTACACCTTC.